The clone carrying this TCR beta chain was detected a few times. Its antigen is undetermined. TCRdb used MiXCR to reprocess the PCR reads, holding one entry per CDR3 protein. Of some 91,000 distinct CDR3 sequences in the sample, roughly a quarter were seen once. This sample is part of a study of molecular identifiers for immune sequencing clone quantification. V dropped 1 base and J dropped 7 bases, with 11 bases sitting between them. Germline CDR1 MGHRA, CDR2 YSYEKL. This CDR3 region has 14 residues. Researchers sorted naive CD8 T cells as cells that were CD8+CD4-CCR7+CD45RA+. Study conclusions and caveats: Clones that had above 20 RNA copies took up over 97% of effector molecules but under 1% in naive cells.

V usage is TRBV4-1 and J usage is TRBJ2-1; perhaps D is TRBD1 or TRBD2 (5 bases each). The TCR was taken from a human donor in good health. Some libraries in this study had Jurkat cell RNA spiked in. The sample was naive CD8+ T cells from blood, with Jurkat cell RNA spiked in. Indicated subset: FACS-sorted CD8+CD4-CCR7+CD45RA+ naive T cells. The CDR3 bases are TGCGCCAGCAGCCAAGTTGGGGGTCAGAATGAGCAGTTCTTC. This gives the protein CASSQVGGQNEQFF.